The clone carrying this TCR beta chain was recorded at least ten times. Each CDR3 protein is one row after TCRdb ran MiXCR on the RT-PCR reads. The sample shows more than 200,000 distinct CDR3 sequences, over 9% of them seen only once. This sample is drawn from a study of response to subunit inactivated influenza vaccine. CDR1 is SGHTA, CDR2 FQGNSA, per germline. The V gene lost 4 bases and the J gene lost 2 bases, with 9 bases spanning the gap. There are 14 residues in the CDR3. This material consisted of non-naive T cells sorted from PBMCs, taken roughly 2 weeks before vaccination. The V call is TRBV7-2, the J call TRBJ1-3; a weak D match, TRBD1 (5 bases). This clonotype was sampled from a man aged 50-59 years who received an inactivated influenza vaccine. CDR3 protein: CASSSGHPGNTIYF. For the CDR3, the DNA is TGTGCCAGCAGCTCTGGACATCCTGGAAACACCATATATTTT. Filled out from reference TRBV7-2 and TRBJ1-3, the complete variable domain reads GAGVSQSPSNKVTEKGKDVELRCDPISGHTALYWYRQSLGQGLEFLIYFQGNSAPDKSGLPSDRFSAERTGGSVSTLTIQRTQQEDSAVYLCASSSGHPGNTIYFGEGSWLTVV.